This T cell receptor (beta chain) was captured in a study of Graves' ophthalmopathy and Graves' hyperthyroidism. The sequenced template was RNA, covering the TCR beta CDR3 region. Scientists carried out first-round RT-PCR using HTBI primers and then a second-round multiplex PCR. TCRdb used MiXCR to reprocess the multiplex PCR reads, holding one entry per CDR3 protein. The profile shows about 620,000 distinct CDR3 sequences, approximately 22% of them singletons. The ends were cut back, 9 bases at V and 2 bases at J, with 20 bases in the middle. The V gene's germline CDR1 is MNHNS and CDR2 SASEGT. CDR3 length equals 15 residues.

The rearrangement links TRBV6-1 to TRBJ2-7, with a possible D match to TRBD2 (5 bases). Sequenced input: peripheral blood. This TCR came from a woman aged 18-35 years with stable Graves' hyperthyroidism. Some clones in this sample may be carry-over from other donors' samples. In DNA form, the CDR3 reads TGTGCCAGAGGAGGCACATCGTACGATCCCTACGAGCAGTACTTC. It specifies CARGGTSYDPYEQYF.